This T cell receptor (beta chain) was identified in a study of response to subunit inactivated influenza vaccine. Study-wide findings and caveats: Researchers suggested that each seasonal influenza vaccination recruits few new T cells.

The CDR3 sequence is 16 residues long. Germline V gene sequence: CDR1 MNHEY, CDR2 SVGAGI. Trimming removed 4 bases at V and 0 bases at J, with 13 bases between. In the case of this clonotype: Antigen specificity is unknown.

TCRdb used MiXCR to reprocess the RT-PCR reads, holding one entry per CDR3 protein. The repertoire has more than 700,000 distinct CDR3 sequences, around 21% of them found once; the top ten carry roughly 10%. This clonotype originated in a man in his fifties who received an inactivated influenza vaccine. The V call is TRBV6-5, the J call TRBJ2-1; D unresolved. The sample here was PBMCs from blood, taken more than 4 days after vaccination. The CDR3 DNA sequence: TGTGCCAGCAGTTCCCCGGCAGCCAGCTCCTACAATGAGCAGTTCTTC. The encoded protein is CASSSPAASSYNEQFF.